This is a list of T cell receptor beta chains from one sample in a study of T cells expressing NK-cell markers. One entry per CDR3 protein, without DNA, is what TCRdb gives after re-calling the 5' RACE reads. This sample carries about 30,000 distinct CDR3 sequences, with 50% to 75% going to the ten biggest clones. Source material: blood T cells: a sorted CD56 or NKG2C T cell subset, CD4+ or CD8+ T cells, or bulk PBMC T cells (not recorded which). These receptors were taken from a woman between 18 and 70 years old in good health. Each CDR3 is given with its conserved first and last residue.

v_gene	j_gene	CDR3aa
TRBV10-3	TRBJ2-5	CAISERGVQDQYQETQYF
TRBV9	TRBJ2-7	CASSPGGSGRYEQYF
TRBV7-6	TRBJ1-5	CASSLVPGGFGDQPQHF
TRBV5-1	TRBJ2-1	CASSPDSYDEQFF
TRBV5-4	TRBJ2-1	CASSSPGSGIGNEQFF
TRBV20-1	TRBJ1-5	CSARDSGVHQPQHF
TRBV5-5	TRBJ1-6	CASSLDQGESSPLHF
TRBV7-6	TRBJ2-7	CASSLADGGGIFYEQYF
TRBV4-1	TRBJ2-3	CASSQVPLPQAADTQYF
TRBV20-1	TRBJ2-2	CSARDPRGPGELFF
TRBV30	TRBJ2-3	CAWSAVSSTDTQYF
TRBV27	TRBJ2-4	CASSSGGVSNIQYF
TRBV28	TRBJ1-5	CASSETGGSNQPQHF
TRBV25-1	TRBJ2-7	CASITTEPSYEQYF
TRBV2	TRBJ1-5	CASSFPWDTVNQPQHF
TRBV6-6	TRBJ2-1	CASSYKVLNEQFF
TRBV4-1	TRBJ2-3	CASSQGGGSSADTQYF
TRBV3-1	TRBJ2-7	CASSPLAASSYEQYF
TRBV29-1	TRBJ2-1	CSVEGQGKDNEQFF
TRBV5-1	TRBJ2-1	CASSLAGTGVIEEQFF